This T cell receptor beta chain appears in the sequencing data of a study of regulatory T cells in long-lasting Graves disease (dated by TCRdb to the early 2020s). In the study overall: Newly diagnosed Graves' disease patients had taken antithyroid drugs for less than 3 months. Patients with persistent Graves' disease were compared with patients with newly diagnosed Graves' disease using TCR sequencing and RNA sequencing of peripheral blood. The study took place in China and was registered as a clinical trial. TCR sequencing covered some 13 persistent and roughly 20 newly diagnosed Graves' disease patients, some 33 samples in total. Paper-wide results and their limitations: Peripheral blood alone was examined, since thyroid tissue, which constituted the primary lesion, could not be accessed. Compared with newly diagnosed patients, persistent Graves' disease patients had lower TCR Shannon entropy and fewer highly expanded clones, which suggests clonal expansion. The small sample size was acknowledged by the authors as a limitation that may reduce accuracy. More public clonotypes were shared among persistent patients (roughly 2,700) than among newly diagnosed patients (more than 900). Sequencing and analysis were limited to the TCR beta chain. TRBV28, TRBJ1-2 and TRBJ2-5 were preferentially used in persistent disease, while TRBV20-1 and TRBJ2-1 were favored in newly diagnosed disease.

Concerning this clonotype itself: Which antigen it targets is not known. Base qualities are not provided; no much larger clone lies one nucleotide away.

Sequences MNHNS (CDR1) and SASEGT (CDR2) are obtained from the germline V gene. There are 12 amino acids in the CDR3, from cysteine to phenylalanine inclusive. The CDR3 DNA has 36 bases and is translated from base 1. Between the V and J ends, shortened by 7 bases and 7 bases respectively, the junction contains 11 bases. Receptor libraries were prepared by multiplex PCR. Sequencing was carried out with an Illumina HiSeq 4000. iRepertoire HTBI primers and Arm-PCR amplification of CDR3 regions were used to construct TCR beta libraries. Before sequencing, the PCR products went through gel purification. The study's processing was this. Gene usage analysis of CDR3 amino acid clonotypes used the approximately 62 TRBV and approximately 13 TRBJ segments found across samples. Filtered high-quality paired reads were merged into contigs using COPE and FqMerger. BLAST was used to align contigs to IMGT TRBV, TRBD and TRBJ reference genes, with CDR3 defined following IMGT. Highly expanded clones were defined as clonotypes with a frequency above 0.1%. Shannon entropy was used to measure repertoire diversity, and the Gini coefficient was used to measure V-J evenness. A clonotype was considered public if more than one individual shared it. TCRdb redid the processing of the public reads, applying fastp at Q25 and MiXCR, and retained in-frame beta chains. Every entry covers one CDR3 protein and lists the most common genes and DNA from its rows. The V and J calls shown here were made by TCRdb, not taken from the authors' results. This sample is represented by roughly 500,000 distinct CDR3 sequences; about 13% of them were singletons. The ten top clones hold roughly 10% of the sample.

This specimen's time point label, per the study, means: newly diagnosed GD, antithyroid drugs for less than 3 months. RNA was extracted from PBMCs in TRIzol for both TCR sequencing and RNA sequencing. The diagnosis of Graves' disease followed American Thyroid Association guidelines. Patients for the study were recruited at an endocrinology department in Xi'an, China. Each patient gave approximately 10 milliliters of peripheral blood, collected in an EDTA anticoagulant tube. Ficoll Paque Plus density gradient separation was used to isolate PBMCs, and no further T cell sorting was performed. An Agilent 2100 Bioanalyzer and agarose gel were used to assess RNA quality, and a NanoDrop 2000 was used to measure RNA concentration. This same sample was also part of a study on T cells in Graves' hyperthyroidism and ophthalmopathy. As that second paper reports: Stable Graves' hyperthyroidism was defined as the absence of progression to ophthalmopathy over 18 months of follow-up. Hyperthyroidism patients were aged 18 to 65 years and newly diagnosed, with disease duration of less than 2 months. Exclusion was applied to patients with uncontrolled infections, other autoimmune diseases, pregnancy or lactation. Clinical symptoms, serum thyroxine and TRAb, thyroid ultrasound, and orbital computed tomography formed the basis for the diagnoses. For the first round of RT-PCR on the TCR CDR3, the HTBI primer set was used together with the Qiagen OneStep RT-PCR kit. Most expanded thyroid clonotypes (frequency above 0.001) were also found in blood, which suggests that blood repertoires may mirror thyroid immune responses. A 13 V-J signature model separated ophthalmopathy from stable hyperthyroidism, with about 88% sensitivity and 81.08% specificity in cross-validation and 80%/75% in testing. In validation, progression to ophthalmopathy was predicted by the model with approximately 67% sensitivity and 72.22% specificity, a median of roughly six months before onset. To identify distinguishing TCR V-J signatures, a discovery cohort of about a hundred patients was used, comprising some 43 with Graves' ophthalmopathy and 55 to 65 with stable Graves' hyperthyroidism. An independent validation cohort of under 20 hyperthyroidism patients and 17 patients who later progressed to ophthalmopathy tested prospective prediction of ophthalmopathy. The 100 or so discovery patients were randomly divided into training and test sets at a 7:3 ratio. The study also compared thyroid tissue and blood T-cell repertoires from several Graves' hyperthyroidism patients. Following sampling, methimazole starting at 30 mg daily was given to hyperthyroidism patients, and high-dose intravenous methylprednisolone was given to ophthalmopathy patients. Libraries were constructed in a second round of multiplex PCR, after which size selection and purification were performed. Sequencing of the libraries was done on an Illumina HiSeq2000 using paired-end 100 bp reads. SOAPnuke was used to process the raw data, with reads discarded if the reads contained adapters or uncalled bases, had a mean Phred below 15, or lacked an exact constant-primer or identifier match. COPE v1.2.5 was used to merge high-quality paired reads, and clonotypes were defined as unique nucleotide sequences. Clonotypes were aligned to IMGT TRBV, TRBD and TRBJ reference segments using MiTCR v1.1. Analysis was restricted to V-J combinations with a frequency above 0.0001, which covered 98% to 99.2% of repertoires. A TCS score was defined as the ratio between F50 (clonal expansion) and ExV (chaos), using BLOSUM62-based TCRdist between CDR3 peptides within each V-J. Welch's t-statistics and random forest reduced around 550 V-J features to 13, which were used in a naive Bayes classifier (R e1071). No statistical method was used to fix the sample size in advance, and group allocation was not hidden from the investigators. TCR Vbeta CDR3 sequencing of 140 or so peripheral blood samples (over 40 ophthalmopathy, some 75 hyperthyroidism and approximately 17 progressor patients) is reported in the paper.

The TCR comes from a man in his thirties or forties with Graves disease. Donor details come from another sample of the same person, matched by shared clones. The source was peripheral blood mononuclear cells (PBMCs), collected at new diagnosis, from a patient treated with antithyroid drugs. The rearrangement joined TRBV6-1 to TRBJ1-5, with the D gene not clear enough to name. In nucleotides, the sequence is TGTGCCAGCACCCTATCGGGCCAGCCCCAGCATTTT. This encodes CASTLSGQPQHF.